This T cell receptor (beta chain) appears in the sequencing data of a study of blood T cell repertoires in COVID-19. Data came from immunoSEQ multiplex PCR; TCRdb stores just in-frame clones and leaves some out. The sample has 150,000 or so clones, around 85% seen once. CDR3 size: 13 residues. With 9 bases removed from V and 3 bases from J, the gap between germline ends came to 12 bases. Germline V gene sequence: CDR1 LNHDA, CDR2 SQIVND (reference sequence). The study recruited people aged roughly 18 to 89 years across about 25 US areas. The receptor was isolated from a man in his fifties or sixties who had recovered from COVID-19. The chain uses TRBV19 and TRBJ1-5; weak D call: TRBD1 (6 bases). The sequenced sample consisted of PBMCs or T cells enriched from blood (not recorded which). Here the CDR3 reads CASTGQTNQPQHF. CDR3 coding DNA: TGTGCCAGCACCGGACAGACCAATCAGCCCCAGCATTTT.